These T cell receptor beta chains were read from a single sample in a study of cytomegalovirus exposure and HLA in healthy donors. The assay was immunoSEQ multiplex PCR, and TCRdb's table has in-frame clones only and misses some. This sample yields some 150,000 clones, of which 90% are seen a single time; around 5.9% belongs to the top ten. What was sequenced was PBMCs. These TCRs come from a woman between 25 and 40 years old in good health and CMV-seropositive. Each CDR3 is given with its conserved first and last residue. The D gene is left open where the match is weak. The size entry is marked missing in some rows and otherwise reads once, few, many or a size class.

abundance: few
v_gene: TRBV5-1
d_gene: TRBD1
j_gene: TRBJ1-2
CDR3nt: TGCGCCAGCAGAGACGGGACAGGGGTTGGTGGCTACACCTTC
CDR3aa: CASRDGTGVGGYTF

abundance: NA
v_gene: TRBV5-1
d_gene: TRBD2
j_gene: TRBJ2-3
CDR3nt: TGCGCCAGCAGCTGGGCTGGGGCGGGAGTACGGACAGATACGCAGTATTTT
CDR3aa: CASSWAGAGVRTDTQYF

abundance: NA
v_gene: TRBV7-9
d_gene: NA
j_gene: TRBJ1-6
CDR3nt: TGTGCCAGCAGCTTGACAGTGAATTCACCCCTCCACTTT
CDR3aa: CASSLTVNSPLHF

abundance: NA
v_gene: TRBV2
d_gene: NA
j_gene: TRBJ1-5
CDR3nt: TGTGCCAGCAGGGACAGAGGGCTCAATCAGCCCCAGCATTTT
CDR3aa: CASRDRGLNQPQHF

abundance: NA
v_gene: TRBV6-6
d_gene: NA
j_gene: TRBJ2-5
CDR3nt: TGTGCCAGCAAAGATACGGGTTGGGACCAAGAGACCCAGTACTTC
CDR3aa: CASKDTGWDQETQYF

abundance: NA
v_gene: TRBV7-8
d_gene: TRBD2
j_gene: TRBJ2-7
CDR3nt: TGTGCCAGCAGCTTTCGCGGGAGGGGGACCTACGAGCAGTACTTC
CDR3aa: CASSFRGRGTYEQYF

abundance: NA
v_gene: TRBV12-5
d_gene: TRBD1
j_gene: TRBJ1-1
CDR3nt: TGTGCTAGTAGGGGGCCGGGCACTGAAGCTTTCTTT
CDR3aa: CASRGPGTEAFF

abundance: NA
v_gene: TRBV5-1
d_gene: NA
j_gene: TRBJ2-7
CDR3nt: TGCGCCAGCAGCCCCAGAGGAGGGAGCTCCTACGAGCAGTACTTC
CDR3aa: CASSPRGGSSYEQYF

abundance: NA
v_gene: TRBV6-6
d_gene: NA
j_gene: TRBJ1-6
CDR3nt: TGTGCCAGCAGCCTCGACGGGAGAAATTCACCCCTCCACTTT
CDR3aa: CASSLDGRNSPLHF

abundance: NA
v_gene: TRBV6-4
d_gene: NA
j_gene: TRBJ1-3
CDR3nt: TGTGCCAGCAGTGACTCGAGAAGGGGTAGTACTGGAAACACCATATATTTT
CDR3aa: CASSDSRRGSTGNTIYF

abundance: NA
v_gene: TRBV5-6
d_gene: TRBD2
j_gene: TRBJ2-1
CDR3nt: TGTGCCAGCCGTACAGCGGGAGGGGCAAATGAGCAGTTCTTC
CDR3aa: CASRTAGGANEQFF

abundance: NA
v_gene: TRBV27
d_gene: TRBD1
j_gene: TRBJ2-1
CDR3nt: TGTGCCAGCTCCTACGACAGGGGGGTAAATGAGCAGTTCTTC
CDR3aa: CASSYDRGVNEQFF

abundance: NA
v_gene: TRBV18
d_gene: TRBD2
j_gene: TRBJ2-1
CDR3nt: TGTGCCAGCTCACCACAATCGGGAGGGCGGTACAATGAGCAGTTCTTC
CDR3aa: CASSPQSGGRYNEQFF

abundance: NA
v_gene: TRBV2
d_gene: NA
j_gene: TRBJ2-6
CDR3nt: TGTGCCAGCAGTTCACAGGGCCCTGGGGCCAACGTCCTGACTTTC
CDR3aa: CASSSQGPGANVLTF

abundance: NA
v_gene: TRBV5-1
d_gene: TRBD2
j_gene: TRBJ2-5
CDR3nt: TGCGCCAGCAGCGGGGCGCAGCGGGGGGCCATACAAGAGACCCAGTACTTC
CDR3aa: CASSGAQRGAIQETQYF

abundance: NA
v_gene: TRBV5-1
d_gene: NA
j_gene: TRBJ1-1
CDR3nt: TGCGCCAGCAGCGAGGGACTGTCCACTGAAGCTTTCTTT
CDR3aa: CASSEGLSTEAFF

abundance: NA
v_gene: TRBV5-1
d_gene: TRBD1
j_gene: TRBJ1-1
CDR3nt: TGCGCCAGCAGCCCAGGGGGGAGGGAAGCTTTCTTT
CDR3aa: CASSPGGREAFF

abundance: NA
v_gene: TRBV5-1
d_gene: NA
j_gene: TRBJ2-2
CDR3nt: TGCGCCAGCAGCTTGGGTACTGTATACACCGGGGAGCTGTTTTTT
CDR3aa: CASSLGTVYTGELFF

abundance: NA
v_gene: TRBV14
d_gene: NA
j_gene: TRBJ2-3
CDR3nt: TGTGCCAGCAGCCTCCATGGAGGCACAGATACGCAGTATTTT
CDR3aa: CASSLHGGTDTQYF

abundance: NA
v_gene: TRBV7-2
d_gene: TRBD1
j_gene: TRBJ2-7
CDR3nt: TGTGCCAGCAGCTTAATTACGGCAGGGGGTTACTACGAGCAGTACTTC
CDR3aa: CASSLITAGGYYEQYF

abundance: NA
v_gene: TRBV6-1
d_gene: NA
j_gene: TRBJ2-7
CDR3nt: TGTGCCAGCAGTGAACTACGGGATTTCGAGCAGTACTTC
CDR3aa: CASSELRDFEQYF

abundance: NA
v_gene: TRBV6-1
d_gene: NA
j_gene: TRBJ1-1
CDR3nt: TGTGCCAGCAGTGAAGGAGGCCCGAACACTGAAGCTTTCTTT
CDR3aa: CASSEGGPNTEAFF

abundance: NA
v_gene: TRBV18
d_gene: NA
j_gene: TRBJ1-1
CDR3nt: TGTGCCAGCTCACCGTTCCCGGGGGCTGAAGCTTTCTTT
CDR3aa: CASSPFPGAEAFF

abundance: NA
v_gene: TRBV6-1
d_gene: TRBD1
j_gene: TRBJ2-5
CDR3nt: TGTGCCAGCCGGACAGGGGGGGGGAGGGAGACCCAGTACTTC
CDR3aa: CASRTGGGRETQYF

abundance: NA
v_gene: TRBV2
d_gene: TRBD2
j_gene: TRBJ2-5
CDR3nt: TGTGCCAGCAGCGATGGGGGACTAGCGAAGGGAATCCAAGAGACCCAGTACTTC
CDR3aa: CASSDGGLAKGIQETQYF

abundance: NA
v_gene: TRBV5-1
d_gene: TRBD1
j_gene: TRBJ2-6
CDR3nt: TGCGCCAGCAGCTTTAGACAGGGGACTTGGTTCGCTGGGGCCAACGTCCTGACTTTC
CDR3aa: CASSFRQGTWFAGANVLTF

abundance: NA
v_gene: TRBV6-5
d_gene: TRBD1
j_gene: TRBJ1-6
CDR3nt: TGTGCCAGCAGTTATCGACAGGAGACAGGGTCGAGTGCCCTCCACTTT
CDR3aa: CASSYRQETGSSALHF

abundance: NA
v_gene: TRBV4-1
d_gene: NA
j_gene: TRBJ1-1
CDR3nt: TGCGCCAGCAGCCACCGCCCCGGGCCCTGGGGAGTAGCTTTCTTT
CDR3aa: CASSHRPGPWGVAFF

abundance: NA
v_gene: TRBV2
d_gene: TRBD2
j_gene: TRBJ2-5
CDR3nt: TGTGCCAGCAGTGCTCGACTAGCCCAAGAGACCCAGTACTTC
CDR3aa: CASSARLAQETQYF

abundance: NA
v_gene: TRBV7-9
d_gene: TRBD1
j_gene: TRBJ1-2
CDR3nt: TGTGCCAGCAGCCGCGGACAGGGAGGAGGCTACACCTTC
CDR3aa: CASSRGQGGGYTF

abundance: NA
v_gene: TRBV11-2
d_gene: TRBD2
j_gene: TRBJ2-5
CDR3nt: TGTGCCAGCAGCTTTAGCGGGGAGACCCAGTACTTC
CDR3aa: CASSFSGETQYF

abundance: once
v_gene: TRBV2
d_gene: NA
j_gene: TRBJ2-6
CDR3nt: TGTGCCAGCAATAGTAGGGGATCAGGGGCCAACGTCCTGACTTTC
CDR3aa: CASNSRGSGANVLTF

abundance: few
v_gene: TRBV27
d_gene: NA
j_gene: TRBJ2-5
CDR3nt: TGTGCCAGCAGGCCCTACCAAAAAGAGACCCAGTACTTC
CDR3aa: CASRPYQKETQYF

abundance: NA
v_gene: TRBV5-1
d_gene: NA
j_gene: TRBJ1-6
CDR3nt: TGCGCCAGCAGCGTATACACCGATAATTCACCCCTCCACTTT
CDR3aa: CASSVYTDNSPLHF

abundance: NA
v_gene: TRBV5-8
d_gene: NA
j_gene: TRBJ2-5
CDR3nt: TGTGCCAGCAGCTTGTGGCAGGCAACGGGGGAGACCCAGTACTTC
CDR3aa: CASSLWQATGETQYF

abundance: NA
v_gene: TRBV28
d_gene: NA
j_gene: TRBJ2-7
CDR3nt: TGTGCCAGCAGTTTAATACACCCTTCCTACGAGCAGTACTTC
CDR3aa: CASSLIHPSYEQYF

abundance: NA
v_gene: TRBV10-3
d_gene: TRBD2
j_gene: TRBJ2-5
CDR3nt: TGTGCCATCAGGGGGACTAGCCAAGAGACCCAGTACTTC
CDR3aa: CAIRGTSQETQYF

abundance: NA
v_gene: TRBV28
d_gene: TRBD2
j_gene: TRBJ2-7
CDR3nt: TGTGCCAGCAGGACTAGCGGGTTTTACGAGCAGTACTTC
CDR3aa: CASRTSGFYEQYF

abundance: NA
v_gene: TRBV27
d_gene: NA
j_gene: TRBJ2-7
CDR3nt: TGTGCCAGCAGTCAGGGCCTCGAGCAGTACTTC
CDR3aa: CASSQGLEQYF

abundance: NA
v_gene: TRBV6-1
d_gene: TRBD2
j_gene: TRBJ2-1
CDR3nt: TGTGCCAGCAGTGACCGCCGTACTAGCGGGACGCGATACAATGAGCAGTTCTTC
CDR3aa: CASSDRRTSGTRYNEQFF

abundance: NA
v_gene: TRBV2
d_gene: NA
j_gene: TRBJ2-7
CDR3nt: TGTGCCAGCAGTGAGGACTACCCAAGCCCCTCTACCTCCTACGAGCAGTACTTC
CDR3aa: CASSEDYPSPSTSYEQYF